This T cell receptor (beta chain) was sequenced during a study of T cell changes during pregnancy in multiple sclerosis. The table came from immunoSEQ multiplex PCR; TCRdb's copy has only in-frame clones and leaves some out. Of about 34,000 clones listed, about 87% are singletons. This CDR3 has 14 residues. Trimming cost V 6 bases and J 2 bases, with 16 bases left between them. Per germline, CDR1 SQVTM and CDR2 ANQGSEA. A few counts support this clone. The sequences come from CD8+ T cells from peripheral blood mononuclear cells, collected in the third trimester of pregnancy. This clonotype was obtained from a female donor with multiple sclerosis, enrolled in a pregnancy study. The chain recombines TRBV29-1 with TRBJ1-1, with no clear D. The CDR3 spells CSVDGVRSNTEAFF. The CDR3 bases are TGCAGCGTCGACGGGGTTCGGTCCAACACTGAAGCTTTCTTT. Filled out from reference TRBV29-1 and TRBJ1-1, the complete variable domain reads SAVISQKPSRDICQRGTSLTIQCQVDSQVTMMFWYRQQPGQSLTLIATANQGSEATYESGFVIDKFPISRPNLTFSTLTVSNMSPEDSSIYLCSVDGVRSNTEAFFGQGTRLTVV.